The 23 T cell receptor beta chains reported below all come from one sample, sequenced in a study of CD8+ T cells in alopecia areata. Reverse transcription of extracted RNA yielded cDNA, which provided the sequencing template. The table came from immunoSEQ multiplex PCR; TCRdb's copy has only in-frame clones and leaves some out. The profile covers over 100,000 clones, none occurring a single time. Sequenced material: lesional skin. These receptors all come from a C3H/HeJ mouse with alopecia areata. The mouse line has the MHC haplotype H2-k.

Worth noting for this clone: The genes and germline here are from mouse. The read terminates 4 residues ahead of where the CDR3 ends, so the germline J gene completes it. The V call is TRBV13-3, the J call TRBJ2-1; TRBD2 agrees at 12 bases. From germline, CDR1 is NNHDY and CDR2 SYVADS. This CDR3 is built from 14 residues. The CDR3 sequence: CASRGLGGKAEQFF. The DNA read from the CDR3 is TGTGCCAGCAGAGGACTGGGGGGGAAGGCT.

This clone has just a few counts. Genes and germline come from the mouse. Coverage ceases 4 residues before the CDR3 finishes, and the germline J gene fills in the end. At the DNA level, this CDR3 is encoded by other sequences in the same sample as well. J is TRBJ2-2 and V is TRBV1; 11 nucleotides match TRBD1. V lost 3 bases, J lost 3 bases, and 3 bases stayed unmatched. This CDR3 region has 16 residues. CDR1 and CDR2 (germline): NSQYPW, LRSPGD (reference sequence). The CDR3 region is CTCSAGTGGDTGQLYF. The sequenced CDR3 bases are TGCACCTGCAGTGCTGGGACAGGGGGGGACACCGGG.

Concerning this clone itself: The protein in this entry is translated from the DNA; at residue 12 it differs from the protein listed in TCRdb. The genes and germline here are from mouse. Coverage ceases 3 residues before the CDR3 finishes, and the germline J gene fills in the end. This chain joins TRBV31 and TRBJ1-3; TRBD1 agrees at 8 bases. V was pared by 5 bases and J by 2 bases, with 8 bases of the junction left unmatched. From germline, CDR1 is GKSSPN and CDR2 SITVG. This CDR3 has 15 residues. Partial CDR3 DNA: TGTGCCTGGGAGGGGGCAGGGGGCACTGGAAATACG. Its protein product is CAWEGAGGTGNT. The whole CDR3 is CAWEGAGGTGNTLYF.

This clone turned up a few times. A much more abundant neighbour one base away suggests this may be a read error. The listed genes are named as in mouse. The read terminates 4 residues before the CDR3 end, so the remaining end is supplied by the germline J gene. This rearrangement joins TRBV13-1 to TRBJ1-4; D is unclear. V lost 0 bases and J lost 4, with 7 bases in between. The CDR3 sequence is 14 residues long. Germline CDR1 is NSHNY and CDR2 is SYGAGN. The covered CDR3 bases are TGTGCCAGCAGTGATGCAAACAACAACGAA. This gives the protein CASSDANNNE. The whole CDR3 protein reads CASSDANNNERLFF. Using reference TRBV13-1 and TRBJ1-4 for the parts outside the CDR3, the full variable domain is EAAVTQSPRNKVTVTGGNVTLSCRQTNSHNYMYWYRQDTGHGLRLIHYSYGAGNLRIGDVPDGYKATRTTQEDFFLLLELASPSQTSLYFCASSDANNNERLFFGHGTKLSVL.

This clone was seen at least ten times. Mouse gene names and germline throughout. The missing CDR3 end, 4 residues past where the read stops, is filled in from the germline J gene. The chain has TRBV13-3 and TRBJ2-4, with TRBD2 matching over 8 bases. The CDR3 is 14 amino acids. Germline assignment: CDR1 NNHDY and CDR2 SYVADS. The CDR3 bases that were read are TGTGCCAGCAGTGATCCCGACTGGGGCAAC. It yields the protein CASSDPDWGN. The entire CDR3 sequence reads CASSDPDWGNTLYF.

Concerning this clone itself: Gene names are mouse gene names. The read falls 4 residues short of the CDR3 end, and the missing part is taken from the germline J gene. The V gene is TRBV13-1, the J gene TRBJ2-1, with TRBD2 matching over 10 bases. Germline loops: CDR1 NSHNY, CDR2 SYGAGN. CDR3 length: 15 amino acids. The V gene end was trimmed by 5 bases and the J gene end by 5 bases; junction bases not matched to a gene: 7. CDR3 loop: CASSPDWGEDAEQFF. CDR3 DNA (partial): TGTGCCAGCAGCCCCGACTGGGGGGAGGATGCT.

A word on this clone: Here the gene names and germline are mouse. The observed sequence ends 4 residues before the CDR3 terminus, with the missing tail filled in from the germline J gene. V usage is TRBV13-1 and J usage is TRBJ2-1; 11 bases match TRBD2. The CDR3 has 16 residues. The V and J ends lost 4 bases and 2 bases, in that order; junction bases with no gene match: 5. Germline V gene data show CDR1 as NSHNY and CDR2 as SYGAGN. The sequenced CDR3 bases are TGTGCCAGCAGTCACTGGGGGGGCGCGGACTATGCT. Translated: CASSHWGGADYA. In full, the CDR3 reads CASSHWGGADYAEQFF.

On this clone: Germline and genes here are mouse. The read comes to an end 4 residues before the CDR3 does, leaving the germline J gene to fill in the end. The gene calls are TRBV17 and TRBJ2-3; 9 bases agree with TRBD1. Germline trimming cut 7 bases from V and 1 base from J; bases unmatched to any gene: 3. The CDR3 is 14 residues long. Germline-derived CDR1 and CDR2 are MNHDT and YYDKIL. CDR3 loop: CASTGDRGAETLYF. CDR3 DNA, as far as it was read: TGTGCTAGCACCGGGGACAGGGGTGCAGAA.

This clone was seen repeatedly, ten times or more. Any gene name here is a mouse gene name. The read halts 4 residues ahead of the CDR3 end, with the missing end drawn from the germline J gene. This sample includes further DNA sequences coding for the same CDR3. The rearrangement joins TRBV13-3 to TRBJ2-1; TRBD2 matches at 11 bases. The length of the CDR3 is 13 residues. Germline CDR1 and CDR2: NNHDY and SYVADS. After removal of 5 bases from V and 6 bases from J, the junction contained 1 base not matched to a gene. The CDR3 loop reads CASRLGGLAEQFF. CDR3 DNA (partial): TGTGCCAGCAGACTGGGGGGGCTTGCT.

As to this clone: Any gene name here is a mouse gene name. The read comes to an end 4 residues before the CDR3 does, leaving the germline J gene to fill in the end. The chain carries TRBV13-3 and TRBJ2-1, with 7 nucleotides matching TRBD1. Germline V CDR1 and CDR2: NNHDY, SYVADS. The CDR3 sequence is 14 residues long. CDR3 DNA (partial): TGTGCCAGCAGTGATACAGGGGAGGGCGCT. Translated: CASSDTGEGA. The complete CDR3 reads CASSDTGEGAEQFF.

This clone was seen a few times. These gene names are mouse names. The sequence runs out 4 residues before the end of the CDR3; the remainder is reconstructed from the germline J gene. The identical CDR3 is also encoded by other nucleotide sequences in the sample. The V and J genes are TRBV13-3 and TRBJ2-3; 8 bases match TRBD1. Germline V lookup: CDR1 NNHDY, CDR2 SYVADS. Trimming took 0 bases from V and 1 from J; bases not matched to a gene: 4. This CDR3 is 16 amino acids long. The CDR3 bases that were read are TGTGCCAGCAGTGATGCAGGGGGCGGGGGTGCAGAA. Protein: CASSDAGGGGAE. The full-length CDR3 reads as CASSDAGGGGAETLYF.

This clone was seen a few times. Each gene name is a mouse one. The sequenced fragment ends 4 residues before the CDR3 boundary, so the rest is inferred from the germline J gene. The V gene is TRBV1, the J gene TRBJ2-5, with 7 bases matching TRBD2. Germline lookup yields CDR1 NSQYPW and CDR2 LRSPGD (reference sequence). The ends lost 1 base at V and 0 bases at J; junction bases unmatched: 4. This CDR3 is 16 amino acids long. The covered CDR3 bases are TGCACCTGCAGTGCAGTCGACTGGGCTAACCAAGAC. Protein sequence: CTCSAVDWANQD. The full CDR3 reads CTCSAVDWANQDTQYF.

This clone came up a few times. Gene names are the mouse ones. The read ends 4 residues early relative to the CDR3; the germline J gene fills the gap. This chain links TRBV1 with TRBJ2-2; maybe TRBD2 (5 bases). Germline loops: CDR1 NSQYPW, CDR2 LRSPGD (reference sequence). The CDR3 sequence is 16 residues long. Trimming cost V 1 base and J 0 bases, with 9 bases left between them. This CDR3 is CTCSAVWEANTGQLYF. The covered CDR3 bases are TGCACCTGCAGTGCAGTCTGGGAAGCAAACACCGGG. The full variable domain, rest sourced from reference TRBV1 and TRBJ2-2, is VTLLEQNPRWRLVPRGQAVNLRCILKNSQYPWMSWYQQDLQKQLQWLFTLRSPGDKEVKSLPGADYLATRVTDTELRLQVANMSQGRTLYCTCSAVWEANTGQLYFGEGSKLTVL.

Points on this clone: Any gene name here is a mouse gene name. The read gets to within 4 residues of the CDR3 end, and the germline J gene fills in the rest. The chain uses TRBV19 and TRBJ2-1; D tentatively reads TRBD1 or TRBD2 (5 bases each). The CDR3 is 12 amino acids. Germline lookup yields CDR1 FNHDT and CDR2 SITEND (reference sequence). Trimming took 3 bases from V and 4 from J, leaving 5 bases between them. CDR3 protein: CASSRGYAEQFF. CDR3 DNA, as far as it was read: TGTGCCAGCAGTAGGGGGTATGCT.

This clone has a handful of counts. The listed genes are named as in mouse. The read terminates 4 residues before the CDR3 end, so the remaining end is supplied by the germline J gene. The J gene is TRBJ2-4, the V gene TRBV13-3; 12 nucleotides line up with TRBD2. CDR3 length: 16 amino acids. J gave up 3 bases and V 4 bases, and 6 bases lay outside the gene matches. From germline, CDR1 is NNHDY and CDR2 SYVADS. CDR3 in amino acids: CASSSGTGGRQNTLYF. The DNA read from the CDR3 is TGTGCCAGCAGTTCCGGGACTGGGGGGCGACAAAAC. Based on the CDR3 plus reference TRBV13-3 and TRBJ2-4, the full variable domain is EAAVTQSPRSKVAVTGGKVTLSCHQTNNHDYMYWYRQDTGHGLRLIHYSYVADSTEKGDIPDGYKASRPSQENFSLILELASLSQTAVYFCASSSGTGGRQNTLYFGAGTRLSVL.

This clone was detected a few times. Any gene name here is a mouse gene name. The CDR3 goes on 4 residues after the read ends, and that part is filled in from the germline J gene. The chain uses TRBV1 and TRBJ1-1, with 10 nucleotides matching TRBD1. CDR1 NSQYPW and CDR2 LRSPGD come from the germline V gene (reference sequence). This CDR3 region has 14 residues. The part of the CDR3 DNA that was read is TGCACCTGCAGTGGAGACAGGGGGCGACAA. Its translation is CTCSGDRGRQ. The entire CDR3 protein reads CTCSGDRGRQEVFF.

This clone has a handful of counts. Gene and germline names: mouse. The read is 4 residues too short to cover the CDR3 end, so that end is filled in from the germline J gene. This sequence joins TRBV13-3 and TRBJ1-4; 10 nucleotides agree with TRBD1. CDR3 length: 17 amino acids. Germline loops: CDR1 NNHDY, CDR2 SYVADS. Trimming took 0 bases from V and 6 from J; bases not matched to a gene: 8. The part of the CDR3 DNA that was read is TGTGCCAGCAGTGATGCAAGGGGGACAGGGGAGGACGAA. It codes for CASSDARGTGEDE. The entire CDR3 reads CASSDARGTGEDERLFF. Full variable domain (remainder filled in from reference TRBV13-3 and TRBJ1-4): EAAVTQSPRSKVAVTGGKVTLSCHQTNNHDYMYWYRQDTGHGLRLIHYSYVADSTEKGDIPDGYKASRPSQENFSLILELASLSQTAVYFCASSDARGTGEDERLFFGHGTKLSVL.

With respect to this clone: The DNA translation disagrees with the TCRdb protein at residue 13, so the protein in this description comes from the DNA. Gene names and germline refer to mouse. The missing CDR3 end, 3 residues past where the read stops, is filled in from the germline J gene. J is TRBJ1-6 and V is TRBV1, with 7 positions matching TRBD1. TRBJ1-6 is identified as an open reading frame with a role that is uncertain. J lost 7 bases, V lost 0 bases, and 6 bases had no gene match. Looked up from germline, CDR1 is NSQYPW and CDR2 is LRSPGD (reference sequence). CDR3 length: 16 residues. The CDR3 loop is CTCSAERKGQNSPLYF. CDR3 DNA (partial): TGCACCTGCAGTGCAGAAAGAAAGGGACAGAATTCGCCC.

This clone has only a few counts. The gene symbols are mouse symbols. The observed sequence ends 4 residues before the CDR3 terminus, with the missing tail filled in from the germline J gene. The rearrangement uses TRBV16 and TRBJ1-2; the D gene is possibly TRBD1 (5 bases). Germline V gene sequence: CDR1 SGHSA, CDR2 FRNQAP. This CDR3 region has 13 residues. CDR3 DNA (partial): TGTGCAAGCAGCTTCGTGGGGGACTGC. Translating gives CASSFVGDC. In full, the CDR3 is CASSFVGDCDYTF.

This clone was counted ten times or more. Genes here carry mouse names. The read finishes 4 residues shy of the CDR3 end, and the germline J gene is used to complete it. The chain links TRBV13-3 to TRBJ2-3, with 10 bases aligning to TRBD2. The CDR3 runs to 13 residues. Germline V CDR1 and CDR2: NNHDY, SYVADS. CDR3 DNA, as far as it was read: TGTGCCAGCAGGGGGACTGGGGTAGAA. Translation: CASRGTGVE. From start to end, the CDR3 is CASRGTGVETLYF.

This clone occurred a few times. All gene names here are mouse names. Sequencing ends 4 residues short of the CDR3 end; the germline J gene provides the rest. V usage is TRBV13-3 and J usage is TRBJ1-1; 7 bases align to TRBD1. This CDR3 contains 14 residues. Looked up from germline, CDR1 is NNHDY and CDR2 is SYVADS. CDR3 in amino acids: CASSDHRGGPEVFF. CDR3 DNA (partial): TGTGCCAGCAGTGATCACAGGGGAGGCCCA.

This clone was detected only a few times. Germline and genes: mouse. From the germline J gene comes the end of the CDR3, since the read stops 4 residues before it. The gene calls are TRBV31 and TRBJ2-7; TRBD2 matches 11 bases. Per germline, CDR1 GKSSPN and CDR2 SITVG. V was pared by 3 bases and J by 3 bases, with 4 bases of the junction left unmatched. This CDR3 comprises 14 residues. The sequenced CDR3 bases are TGTGCCTGGAGACGACTGGGGGGGAACTAT. The encoded protein is CAWRRLGGNY. The full CDR3 protein reads CAWRRLGGNYEQYF. Full variable domain (rest looked up from reference TRBV31 and TRBJ2-7): AQTIHQWPVAEIKAVGSPLSLGCTIKGKSSPNLYWYWQATGGTLQQLFYSITVGQVESVVQLNLSASRPKDDQFILSTEKLLLSHSGFYLCAWRRLGGNYEQYFGPGTRLTVL.

A remark on this clone: Any gene name here is a mouse gene name. With the read ending 4 residues before the CDR3 end, the germline J gene is used to fill in that end. V is TRBV13-3 and J is TRBJ1-2; TRBD1 matches at 9 bases. V was clipped by 2 bases and J by 3 bases; unmatched bases: 8. The germline V gene encodes CDR1 NNHDY and CDR2 SYVADS. This CDR3 contains 16 residues. The CDR3 loop is CASSENRDREDSDYTF. The part of the CDR3 DNA that was read is TGTGCCAGCAGTGAGAACCGGGACAGGGAAGACTCC.